The present T cell receptor beta chain was sequenced within a study of cytomegalovirus exposure and HLA in healthy donors. Study-level results: Most TCR sequences showed up rarely, but some public TCRs showed up in many donors. The investigators catalogued 180 or so TCR beta chains as cytomegalovirus-associated. In a later analysis, common viral pathogens appeared linked to several of the most significant clusters.

The PCR was carried out with 60 Vbeta primers and 13 Jbeta primers. In the authors' workflow: Later, an analysis found 75 million to 90 million unique TCR beta chains, and roughly 9.9 million of these were shared. Using immunoSEQ multiplex PCR, the repertoire was profiled, and TCRdb retains in-frame clones only, with some absent. V, J and clone size reflect that table, while D and trimming were determined from the DNA. Among about 170,000 clones listed, around four fifths were seen once. J was trimmed by 4 bases and V by 4 bases; bases with no gene match: 8. The CDR3 length is 15 residues. Germline V gene lookup returns CDR1 KGHSH and CDR2 LQKENI. Turning to this clone: Its specificity is unknown.

This receptor was identified in a female donor in good health and CMV-seronegative. The sample comprised PBMCs. This chain connects TRBV18 to TRBJ2-5, with 8 nucleotides matching TRBD1. The CDR3 DNA is TGTGCCAGCTCACTTTCAGCAGGGGGCGTAGAGACCCAGTACTTC. Translated, it gives CASSLSAGGVETQYF.